This TCR beta chain was captured in a study of CD8 T cells in Susac syndrome. Whole-study results and caveats: The study recognized that its TCR sequencing and HLA analysis covered a relatively small number of individuals.

Comment on this clonotype: Its antigen is as yet unknown.

When the RNA was reverse transcribed, random hexamers were used with an input of roughly 0.45 to 1 ug. The TCR beta CDR3 was amplified by immunoSEQ multiplex PCR across 54 Vbeta, 13 Jbeta. One entry per CDR3 protein, called by TCRdb with MiXCR from the immunoSEQ multiplex PCR reads. This table holds 95,000 to 150,000 distinct CDR3 sequences, around 94% found once. Sequencing of TCR beta covered CD8+ and CD4+ T cells obtained from blood. This CDR3 region has 17 residues. Per the germline V gene, CDR1 is DFQATT and CDR2 is SNEGSKA (reference sequence). The V and J ends lost 0 bases and 2 bases, in that order; junction bases with no gene match: 8.

The receptor was isolated from a human donor in good health. The chain carries TRBV20-1 and TRBJ2-3; TRBD1 matches at 10 bases. Sequenced: CD4+ T cells from PBMCs. CDR3 sequence (DNA): TGCAGTGCTAGAGATATGGACAGGGGGTCTTTCACAGATACGCAGTATTTT. This codes for CSARDMDRGSFTDTQYF.